These T cell receptor beta chains were read from a single sample in a study of blood T cell repertoires in COVID-19. The method was immunoSEQ multiplex PCR; TCRdb's version includes in-frame clones alone and lacks a portion of them. The repertoire includes around 310,000 clones, roughly 91% of them detected once, and about 9.4% sits in the top ten. The sample comprised PBMCs or T cells enriched from blood (not recorded which). The receptor source for this set is a woman aged 30 to 39 who had recovered from COVID-19. Each CDR3 is given with its conserved first and last residue. Rows give clone size only sometimes, using once, few, many, or a class for an expanded clone.

TRBV19	15	TRBJ2-1	-	CASSPFSGAYNEQFF
TRBV28	14	TRBJ2-7	-	CASLRGGRAYEQYF
TRBV19	13	TRBJ1-5	-	CASRFGSNQPQHF
TRBV15	15	TRBJ1-4	once	CATSRYGQGNEKLFF
TRBV20-1	15	TRBJ2-2	-	CSASVGHLSTGELFF
TRBV15	16	TRBJ1-3	-	CATSRAGGFNGNTIYF
TRBV7-6	16	TRBJ2-1	-	CASSPLLAGDTNEQFF
TRBV6-5	15	TRBJ2-7	-	CASSYGGALSYEQYF
TRBV6-5	15	TRBJ2-4	-	CASSYRSGGRDIQYF
TRBV6-6	20	TRBJ2-1	-	CASSQTSRGGLIGIYNEQFF
TRBV5-1	16	TRBJ1-6	-	CASSLGQGAMDSPLHF
TRBV6-2/TRBV6-3	13	TRBJ2-7	-	CASSYDRNYEQYF
TRBV5-4	14	TRBJ2-3	-	CASLGEANTDTQYF
TRBV11-3	14	TRBJ2-1	-	CASSLGGIRDEQFF
TRBV5-1	16	TRBJ1-2	-	CASSHKTGTTPYGYTF
TRBV7-3	13	TRBJ2-3	-	CASSLQKGGTQYF
TRBV20-1	11	TRBJ2-3	-	CSAYSTDTQYF
TRBV4-3	15	TRBJ1-5	-	CASSQDSGSDQPQHF
TRBV6-5	11	TRBJ2-1	-	CASSYLGEQFF
TRBV30	16	TRBJ2-1	once	CAWTDTTGKPYNEQFF
TRBV7-2	18	TRBJ2-7	-	CASSLVRAWGGFAYEQYF
TRBV11-2	15	TRBJ2-1	-	CASSLIGGVYNEQFF
TRBV28	12	TRBJ1-6	once	CASSARGFNLHF
TRBV19	15	TRBJ2-3	-	CASSARAWSTDTQYF
TRBV13	16	TRBJ1-3	-	CASSLASGIVGNTIYF
TRBV20-1	14	TRBJ2-3	once	CSASVREATDTQYF
TRBV4-1	15	TRBJ1-4	-	CASSPQGTVNEKLFF
TRBV14	13	TRBJ2-7	once	CASSWGGGYEQYF
TRBV28	15	TRBJ1-2	-	CASSLVGQGTYGYTF
TRBV5-4	12	TRBJ2-7	-	CASSLDAGEQYF
TRBV6-5	15	TRBJ1-5	-	CASSTAPGTYQPQHF
TRBV9	16	TRBJ2-5	-	CASSVEGIAAQETQYF
TRBV30	17	TRBJ2-3	-	CAWSASGAHSSTDTQYF
TRBV10-1	14	TRBJ2-7	-	CASSPFAGPYEQYF
TRBV9	14	TRBJ1-1	-	CASSVELRGTEAFF
TRBV11-2	12	TRBJ1-6	-	CASRYAAGPLHF
TRBV5-1	13	TRBJ1-5	-	CASGDRGIQPQHF
TRBV28	14	TRBJ2-7	once	CASSSAGGSGEQYF
TRBV19	16	TRBJ1-6	-	CASSIDLTGNNSPLHF
TRBV10-3	12	TRBJ2-1	-	CAIAPRDGEQFF
TRBV4-3	17	TRBJ2-6	-	CASSHGAELAGANVLTF
TRBV12-3/TRBV12-4	12	TRBJ1-3	-	CASSFSGNTIYF
TRBV2	13	TRBJ2-5	few	CASTNSLQETQYF
TRBV6-5	15	TRBJ1-2	-	CASRSRQGSGYGYTF
TRBV3-1/TRBV3-2	16	TRBJ2-1	-	CASSPKKATTGNEQFF
TRBV6-2/TRBV6-3	20	TRBJ1-5	-	CASSYAISPGQMNYNQPQHF
TRBV5-1	15	TRBJ1-5	-	CASSLAGVRGEPQHF
TRBV28	14	TRBJ1-1	-	CASSPHIREDEAFF
TRBV27	13	TRBJ2-7	-	CASSLMGAGEQYF
TRBV5-4	12	TRBJ2-7	once	CASSYDSYEQYF
TRBV7-7	15	TRBJ2-3	few	CASSPTGEGTDTQYF
TRBV27	16	TRBJ2-3	-	CASRYKGQTRTDTQYF
TRBV10-2	16	TRBJ2-7	-	CASSDFSSQDSYEQYF
TRBV7-6	16	TRBJ1-4	-	CASSLAQGMIREKLFF
TRBV3-1/TRBV3-2	12	TRBJ2-2	-	CASSQGVGELFF
TRBV6-5	14	TRBJ1-1	-	CASRWGQVNTEAFF
TRBV11-2	17	TRBJ2-7	once	CASSLDIGGSLSYEQYF
TRBV2	14	TRBJ2-1	-	CASKRLASHNEQFF
TRBV27	17	TRBJ2-3	-	CASSQGSAASYTDTQYF
TRBV6-2/TRBV6-3	12	TRBJ2-2	-	CASSSYTGELFF